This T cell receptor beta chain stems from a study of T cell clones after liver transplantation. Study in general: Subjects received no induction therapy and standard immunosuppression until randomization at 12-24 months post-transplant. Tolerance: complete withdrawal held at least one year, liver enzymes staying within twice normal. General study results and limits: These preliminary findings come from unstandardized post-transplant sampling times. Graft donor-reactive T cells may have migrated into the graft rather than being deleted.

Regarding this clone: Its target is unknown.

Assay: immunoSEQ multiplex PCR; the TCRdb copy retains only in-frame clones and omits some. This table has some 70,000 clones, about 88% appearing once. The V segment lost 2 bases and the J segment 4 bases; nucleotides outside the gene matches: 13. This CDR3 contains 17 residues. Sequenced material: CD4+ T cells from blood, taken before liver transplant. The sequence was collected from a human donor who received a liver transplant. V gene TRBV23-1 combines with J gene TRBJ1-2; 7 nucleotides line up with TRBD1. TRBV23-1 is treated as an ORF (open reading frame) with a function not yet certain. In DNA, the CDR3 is TGCGCCAGCAGTCAACCGCGGGGACAGCAATTCTTCTATGGCTACACCTTC. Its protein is CASSQPRGQQFFYGYTF.